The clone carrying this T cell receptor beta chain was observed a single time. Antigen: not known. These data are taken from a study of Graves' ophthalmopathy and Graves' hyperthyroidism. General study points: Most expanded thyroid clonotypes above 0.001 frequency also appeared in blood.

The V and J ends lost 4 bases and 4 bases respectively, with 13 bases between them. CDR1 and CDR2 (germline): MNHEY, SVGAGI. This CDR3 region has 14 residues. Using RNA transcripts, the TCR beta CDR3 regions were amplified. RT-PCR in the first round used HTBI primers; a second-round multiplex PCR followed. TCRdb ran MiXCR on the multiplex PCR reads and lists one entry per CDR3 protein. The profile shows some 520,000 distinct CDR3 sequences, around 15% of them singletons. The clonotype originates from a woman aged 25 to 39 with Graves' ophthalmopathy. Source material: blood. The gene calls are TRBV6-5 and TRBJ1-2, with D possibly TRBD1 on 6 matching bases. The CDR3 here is CASSFQGRGYGYTF. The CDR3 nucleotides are TGTGCCAGCAGTTTCCAGGGGCGAGGCTATGGCTACACCTTC.